These 17 T cell receptor beta chains were all obtained from the same sample, sequenced in a study of blood T cell repertoires in COVID-19. Sequenced by immunoSEQ multiplex PCR; TCRdb stores in-frame clones only, minus some. Of around 300,000 clones in the sample, 80% to 90% are singletons; the top ten hold about 5%. Sequencing used PBMCs or T cells enriched from blood (not recorded which). These receptors were obtained from a young man who had recovered from COVID-19.

This clone has only a few counts. The rearrangement joins TRBV11-3 to TRBJ1-2; perhaps TRBD1 as D (6 bases). This CDR3 contains 13 residues. In germline, CDR1 is SGHNT, CDR2 YENEEA. In DNA, the CDR3 is TGTGTCGTCCTTCTAGGGGGAAACTATGGCTACACCTTC. Translation gives CVVLLGGNYGYTF. The full variable domain, with the rest looked up from reference TRBV11-3 and TRBJ1-2, is EAGVVQSPRYKIIEKKQPVAFWCNPISGHNTLYWYLQNLGQGPELLIRYENEEAVDDSQLPKDRFSAERLKGVDSTLKIQPAELGDSAVYLCVVLLGGNYGYTFGSGTRLTVV.

V and J are TRBV6-1 and TRBJ1-1; D is possibly TRBD1 (5 bases). Per germline, CDR1 MNHNS and CDR2 SASEGT. This CDR3 has 15 residues. The V end was cut by 1 base, the J end by 3 bases, with 12 bases between. As DNA, the CDR3 is TGTGCCAGCAGTGAAGTTTTGGGGGAGGACACTGAAGCTTTCTTT. It codes for CASSEVLGEDTEAFF.

The chain recombines TRBV10-3 with TRBJ2-5; D perhaps matches TRBD1 (5 bases). The CDR3 is 12 residues long. Deletions cut 8 bases from V and 2 bases from J, with 9 bases between. In germline, CDR1 is ENHRY, CDR2 SYGVKD. The CDR3 sequence is CAIGQGQETQYF. CDR3 nucleotides: TGTGCCATCGGCCAGGGTCAAGAGACCCAGTACTTC.

About this clone: Other nucleotide sequences in the sample specify the same CDR3. This rearrangement joins TRBV5-1 to TRBJ1-6; TRBD1 agrees at 9 bases. This CDR3 has 14 residues. Trimming cost V 5 bases and J 6 bases; bases outside gene matches: 3. In germline, CDR1 is SGHRS, CDR2 YFSETQ. The CDR3 region has the DNA TGCGCCAGCAGTTCGGGACAGGGTAATTCACCCCTCCACTTT. It specifies CASSSGQGNSPLHF.

The rearrangement joins TRBV7-2 to TRBJ2-4, with 8 positions matching TRBD1. V was pared by 1 base and J by 10 bases, with 6 bases of the junction left unmatched. The CDR3 is 14 amino acids. CDR1 SGHTA and CDR2 FQGNSA come from the germline V gene. The CDR3 is CASSLVGTGGIQYF. CDR3 coding DNA: TGTGCCAGCAGCTTAGTTGGGACAGGAGGTATTCAGTACTTC.

This chain joins TRBV3-1 (or the pseudogene TRBV3-2) and TRBJ1-1; 9 nucleotides match TRBD1. V trimming: 1 base; J trimming: 5 bases; junction bases outside the gene matches: 8. Germline CDR1 LGHDT, CDR2 YNNKEL (reference sequence). This CDR3 is built from 16 residues. The CDR3 region has the DNA TGTGCCAGCAGCCAAGGGTGGGGGACAGGGTTAACTGAAGCTTTCTTT. Its translation is CASSQGWGTGLTEAFF.

The chain is built from TRBV19 and TRBJ1-2; 9 positions agree with TRBD1. From germline, CDR1 is LNHDA and CDR2 SQIVND (reference sequence). V dropped 5 bases and J dropped 7; count of bases not matched to a gene: 11. The CDR3 covers 15 residues. CDR3 coding DNA: TGTGCCAGTAGTTCTCCGCGGGGACAGGGCTCTGGCTACACCTTC. It encodes CASSSPRGQGSGYTF.

This chain connects TRBV18 to TRBJ1-3; 10 bases fit TRBD1. In germline, CDR1 is KGHSH, CDR2 LQKENI. This CDR3 contains 15 residues. V trimming: 0 bases; J trimming: 10 bases; junction bases outside the gene matches: 6. The CDR3 bases are TGTGCCAGCTCACCACCGTCGGGACAGGGGTATACCATATATTTT. This codes for CASSPPSGQGYTIYF.

V usage is TRBV7-9 and J usage is TRBJ1-2, with a possible D match to TRBD1 (5 bases). Trimming took 5 bases from V and 4 from J, leaving 17 bases between them. The CDR3 totals 15 residues. The germline V gene has CDR1 SEHNR and CDR2 FQNEAQ (reference sequence). CDR3 sequence (DNA): TGTGCCAGCAGCCAACAAAAAGACAGAACCTATGGCTACACCTTC. Translating it yields CASSQQKDRTYGYTF.

J is TRBJ1-2 and V is TRBV5-1; no clear D gene. The CDR3 is 13 residues long. In germline, CDR1 is SGHRS, CDR2 YFSETQ. The V end lost 4 bases, the J end lost 6 bases, and 13 bases lay between the germline ends. CDR3 loop: CASSTGRTDGYTF. CDR3 bases: TGCGCCAGCAGCACGGGAAGGACCGATGGCTACACCTTC.

The chain recombines TRBV28 with TRBJ2-3; D gene uncertain. Germline lookup yields CDR1 MDHEN and CDR2 SYDVKM. The CDR3 has 14 residues. The V and J ends lost 3 bases and 1 base respectively, with 8 bases between them. For the CDR3, the DNA is TGTGCCAGCAGTTTTCCCACACGCACAGATACGCAGTATTTT. This sequence encodes CASSFPTRTDTQYF. The full variable domain, with the rest looked up from reference TRBV28 and TRBJ2-3, is DVKVTQSSRYLVKRTGEKVFLECVQDMDHENMFWYRQDPGLGLRLIYFSYDVKMKEKGDIPEGYSVSREKKERFSLILESASTNQTSMYLCASSFPTRTDTQYFGPGTRLTVL.

The chain links TRBV6-5 to TRBJ1-4, with 8 nucleotides matching TRBD1. CDR3 size: 14 residues. The V gene end was trimmed by 5 bases and the J gene end by 9 bases; junction bases not matched to a gene: 8. Germline values: CDR1 MNHEY, CDR2 SVGAGI. The CDR3 here is CASSPPGQGKKLFF. CDR3 coding DNA: TGTGCCAGCAGTCCCCCTGGACAGGGAAAAAAACTGTTTTTT.

CDR3 sequence reads: CASGTGVFQPQHF. DNA for the CDR3: TGTGCCAGCGGAACAGGGGTGTTTCAGCCCCAGCATTTT. The chain joins TRBV27 to TRBJ1-5; TRBD1 matches at 7 bases. J gave up 6 bases and V 8 bases, and 7 bases lay outside the gene matches. Germline loops: CDR1 MNHEY, CDR2 SMNVEV (reference sequence). The CDR3 loop spans 13 amino acids.

This clone was seen just once. V gene TRBV28 combines with J gene TRBJ1-1; D call uncertain. Germline V gene sequence: CDR1 MDHEN, CDR2 SYDVKM. The CDR3 is made up of 12 amino acids. Trimming took off 7 bases at V and 6 bases at J, with 12 bases between the two ends. The CDR3 loop is CASITQRAEAFF. In DNA form, the CDR3 reads TGTGCCAGCATCACACAGAGAGCTGAAGCTTTCTTT.

The rearrangement links TRBV6-5 to TRBJ1-1, with D perhaps matching TRBD1 (5 bases). The CDR3 totals 14 residues. V lost 6 bases and J 0 bases, leaving 11 bases between the germline ends. From germline, CDR1 is MNHEY and CDR2 SVGAGI. As DNA, the CDR3 is TGTGCCAGCAGGCGACAGTTGTTGAACACTGAAGCTTTCTTT. Translation: CASRRQLLNTEAFF.

The V and J genes are TRBV19 and TRBJ1-4; TRBD1 is a possible D gene (6 bases). Germline V gene sequence: CDR1 LNHDA, CDR2 SQIVND (reference sequence). Trimming took 4 bases from V and 4 from J, leaving 10 bases between them. The CDR3 is 14 amino acids. CDR3 coding DNA: TGTGCCAGTAGTAGATTACAGGGTAATGAAAAACTGTTTTTT. It specifies CASSRLQGNEKLFF. Full variable domain (remainder filled in from reference TRBV19 and TRBJ1-4): DGGITQSPKYLFRKEGQNVTLSCEQNLNHDAMYWYRQDPGQGLRLIYYSQIVNDFQKGDIAEGYSVSREKKESFPLTVTSAQKNPTAFYLCASSRLQGNEKLFFGSGTQLSVL.

The rearrangement links TRBV3-1 (or the pseudogene TRBV3-2) to TRBJ1-3; TRBD1 matches 9 bases. Germline V gene lookup returns CDR1 LGHDT and CDR2 YNNKEL (reference sequence). The CDR3 has 18 amino acids. The junction had 10 bases not matched to a gene; V was cut back by 1 base and J by 3 bases. CDR3 sequence reads: CASSQVFSGTGYGNTIYF. The CDR3 nucleotides are TGTGCCAGCAGCCAAGTTTTTTCTGGGACAGGGTATGGAAACACCATATATTTT.